Presented here are 21 T cell receptor beta chains from one specimen sequenced in a study of cytomegalovirus exposure and HLA in healthy donors. The PCR had 60 Vbeta and 13 Jbeta primers. Some clones are missing from TCRdb's copy, which holds only in-frame ones; the method was immunoSEQ multiplex PCR. This sample has approximately 150,000 clones, with about 68% found just once. Sequencing used PBMCs. The source is a female donor in good health and CMV-seronegative.

The genes are TRBV21-1 and TRBJ1-5; TRBD1, as called in the table, went unchecked against the DNA. TRBV21-1 is described as a pseudogene. The CDR3 extends over 19 amino acids. The CDR3 region is CASSKAMGQGADSNQPQHF. CDR3 DNA sequence: TGTGCCAGCAGCAAAGCGATGGGCCAGGGGGCGGACAGCAATCAGCCCCAGCATTTT.

The CDR3 region has the DNA TGTGCCAGCAGCCAGGGGGCGGGGGGGCTCTCAGTAGAGCAGTTCTTC. It codes for CASSQGAGGLSVEQFF. The chain combines TRBV4-2 with TRBJ2-1, with 9 bases aligning to TRBD2. The trim removed 3 bases at V and 10 bases at J, leaving 13 bases unmatched. The germline V gene encodes CDR1 LGHNA and CDR2 YNFKEQ. The CDR3 sequence is 16 residues long.

The chain recombines TRBV4-3 with TRBJ2-6, with D possibly being TRBD2 (6 bases). Germline V gives CDR1 LGHNA, CDR2 YSLEER. The CDR3 is 15 residues long. V lost 3 bases and J lost 0, with 6 bases in between. In nucleotides, the CDR3 is TGCGCCAGCAGCCAGACTAGCTCTGGGGCCAACGTCCTGACTTTC. This gives the protein CASSQTSSGANVLTF.

The chain has TRBV7-2 and TRBJ2-2; D possibly corresponds to TRBD1 (5 bases). The CDR3 length is 14 residues. Germline-derived CDR1 and CDR2 are SGHTA and FQGNSA. V was shortened by 5 bases and J by 6 bases, with 13 bases between the two germline ends. This CDR3 is CASSATLTAGELFF. CDR3 DNA: TGTGCCAGCAGCGCGACCCTGACAGCCGGGGAGCTGTTTTTT. The full variable domain, in which reference TRBV7-2 and TRBJ2-2 provide the parts outside the CDR3, is GAGVSQSPSNKVTEKGKDVELRCDPISGHTALYWYRQSLGQGLEFLIYFQGNSAPDKSGLPSDRFSAERTGGSVSTLTIQRTQQEDSAVYLCASSATLTAGELFFGEGSRLTVL.

V is TRBV6-1 and J is TRBJ2-1; TRBD2 matches 11 bases. CDR1 and CDR2 (germline): MNHNS, SASEGT. The CDR3 is 16 amino acids. Trimming at V came to 1 base and at J to 2 bases, leaving 1 base not matched to a gene. CDR3 in DNA: TGTGCCAGCAGTGAAGATAGCGGGGGGGCCTACAATGAGCAGTTCTTC. As protein: CASSEDSGGAYNEQFF.

The chain is built from TRBV27 and TRBJ2-3; the match to TRBD2 covers 7 bases. This CDR3 has 14 residues. The junction had 7 bases not matched to a gene; V was cut back by 8 bases and J by 2 bases. Germline lookup yields CDR1 MNHEY and CDR2 SMNVEV (reference sequence). For the CDR3, the DNA is TGTGCCAGCGGAACAAGCGGGGTCACAGATACGCAGTATTTT. This codes for CASGTSGVTDTQYF.

This chain links TRBV6-5 with TRBJ2-2; weak D call: TRBD1 (5 bases). V was pared by 6 bases and J by 1 base, with 12 bases between. The germline V gene encodes CDR1 MNHEY and CDR2 SVGAGI. The CDR3 extends over 15 amino acids. The DNA of the CDR3 is TGTGCCAGCAGGTCGCTAGGGGTGAACACCGGGGAGCTGTTTTTT. It translates to CASRSLGVNTGELFF.

This clone was seen only a few times. The V call is TRBV5-1, the J call TRBJ2-6; D not resolved. Trimming took 1 base from V and 0 from J, leaving 5 bases between them. The germline V gene encodes CDR1 SGHRS and CDR2 YFSETQ. The CDR3 totals 15 residues. CDR3 DNA: TGCGCCAGCAGCTTGCTTAGCTCTGGGGCCAACGTCCTGACTTTC. It is translated as CASSLLSSGANVLTF.

The rearrangement links TRBV11-2 to TRBJ2-7; the match to TRBD1 covers 7 bases. Germline V gene data show CDR1 as SGHAT and CDR2 as FQNNGV. This CDR3 has 14 amino acids. The V gene end was trimmed by 4 bases and the J gene end by 3 bases; junction bases not matched to a gene: 6. DNA for the CDR3: TGTGCCAGCAGCTCGGACAGGCAAAACTACGAGCAGTACTTC. As protein: CASSSDRQNYEQYF.

This clone was seen a single time. V and J are TRBV6-4 and TRBJ2-2; TRBD1 aligns across 10 bases. V gave up 0 bases and J gave up 7 bases; unmatched junction bases: 8. The CDR3 is 17 residues long. Germline V lookup: CDR1 MRHNA, CDR2 SNTAGT. The CDR3 DNA follows: TGTGCCAGCAGTGACTCTGCCGGGACAGGGGAACACGGGGAGCTGTTTTTT. Residues: CASSDSAGTGEHGELFF.

CDR3 sequence (DNA): TGTGCCTGGAGTTTTAAGACAGCATCTGGAAACACCATATATTTT. Translating gives CAWSFKTASGNTIYF. The chain links TRBV30 to TRBJ1-3, with a tentative D call TRBD1 (5 bases). The CDR3 runs to 15 residues. In germline, CDR1 is GTSNPN, CDR2 SVGIG (reference sequence). The V and J ends lost 2 bases and 1 base respectively, with 12 bases between them.

The chain couples TRBV7-9 to TRBJ2-7; D gene unclear. Germline loops: CDR1 SEHNR, CDR2 FQNEAQ (reference sequence). Deletions cut 3 bases from V and 3 bases from J, with 9 bases between. CDR3 length: 13 amino acids. In nucleotides, the CDR3 is TGTGCCAGCAGCTTTTCGGGTGTCTACGAGCAGTACTTC. It specifies CASSFSGVYEQYF.

The chain couples TRBV4-3 to TRBJ2-3, with a weak D call TRBD2 (6 bases). The CDR3 consists of 15 residues. Germline loops: CDR1 LGHNA, CDR2 YSLEER. The ends were cut back, 1 base at V and 13 bases at J, with 21 bases in the middle. The CDR3 DNA follows: TGCGCCAGCAGCCAAGGACTGCAGGTAGCGGTTCCAGAGTATTTT. Its protein is CASSQGLQVAVPEYF.

The V call is TRBV4-3, the J call TRBJ2-2; TRBD2 matches 12 bases. V lost 0 bases and J lost 6; bases outside the gene matches: 5. The CDR3 loop spans 17 amino acids. Germline V gene sequence: CDR1 LGHNA, CDR2 YSLEER. The CDR3 DNA is TGCGCCAGCAGCCAAGATCTAGCGGGAGGGCCCTCCGGGGAGCTGTTTTTT. Its translation is CASSQDLAGGPSGELFF.

The chain combines TRBV28 with TRBJ1-3; TRBD1 aligns across 7 bases. CDR1 and CDR2 from the germline V gene are MDHEN and SYDVKM. With V trimmed by 5 bases and J by 6 bases, 1 base remained unmatched. This CDR3 region has 12 residues. The CDR3 nucleotides are TGTGCCAGCAGTGGGACAGCAAACACCATATATTTT. This translates into CASSGTANTIYF.

The chain combines TRBV27 with TRBJ2-7; D ambiguous. V lost 3 bases and J 3 bases, leaving 9 bases between the germline ends. Germline CDR1 reads MNHEY; CDR2 reads SMNVEV (reference sequence). The CDR3 spans 13 residues. CDR3 nucleotide sequence: TGTGCCAGCAGTTTCGCGGCTAGCTACGAGCAGTACTTC. Encoded protein: CASSFAASYEQYF.

This clone has just a few counts. The rearrangement joins TRBV12-5 to TRBJ2-7; TRBD1 aligns across 7 bases. The germline V gene encodes CDR1 LGHNT and CDR2 FRNRAP. The CDR3 is made up of 16 amino acids. V was clipped by 1 base and J by 4 bases; unmatched bases: 10. CDR3 sequence reads: CASGLEDRDSLYEQYF. CDR3 bases: TGTGCTAGTGGTTTGGAAGACCGGGACAGTCTTTACGAGCAGTACTTC.

The chain has TRBV4-1 and TRBJ2-1, with TRBD2 matching over 7 bases. Per the germline V gene, CDR1 is MGHRA and CDR2 is YSYEKL. V shed 4 bases, J shed 7 bases, and the junction held 16 bases outside the gene matches. The CDR3 contains 17 residues. For the CDR3, the DNA is TGCGCCAGCAGCCTGGACCCCTACGGGAGGCCGAGGAATGAGCAGTTCTTC. This encodes CASSLDPYGRPRNEQFF.

The chain links TRBV15 to TRBJ2-1; 11 bases map to TRBD2. CDR3 length equals 16 residues. The germline CDR1 and CDR2 sequences are LNHNV and YYDKDF (reference sequence). V shed 3 bases, J shed 8 bases, and the junction held 9 bases outside the gene matches. CDR3 protein: CATSSKLTSGKDEQFF. DNA of the CDR3: TGTGCCACCAGCAGTAAGCTGACTAGCGGGAAGGATGAGCAGTTCTTC.

The J gene is TRBJ2-2, the V gene TRBV5-1; possibly TRBD1 for D (6 bases). Germline CDR1 and CDR2: SGHRS and YFSETQ. Between the trimmed V and J ends, which lost 4 bases and 6 bases, there was a span of 13 bases. The length of the CDR3 is 14 residues. The CDR3 sequence is CASSRDRKAGELFF. Here the CDR3 DNA reads TGCGCCAGCAGCCGCGACAGGAAAGCCGGGGAGCTGTTTTTT.

The chain employs TRBV7-2 and TRBJ2-4, with D hard to call. Germline V gene data show CDR1 as SGHTA and CDR2 as FQGNSA. Deletions cut 4 bases from V and 7 bases from J, with 8 bases between. The CDR3 runs 12 residues. DNA of the CDR3: TGTGCCAGCAGCTCCTCCGGGAACATTCAGTACTTC. As protein: CASSSSGNIQYF.